Listed here is a single TCR beta chain. Its antigen is currently unknown. Specified treatment: approximately nine-day PBMC culture with coronavirus spike peptide pools or control peptides (ViraFEST assay). This sample was included in a study of vaccination and CD4 T cells after COVID-19. Trimming removed 5 bases at V and 5 bases at J, with 6 bases between. This CDR3 spans 12 amino acids. CDR1 is LNHNV and CDR2 is YYDKDF in the germline V gene (reference sequence). Cultured CD4+ T-cell DNA underwent Oncomine TCR Beta short-read sequencing. TCRdb itself ran the PCR reads through MiXCR, one entry per CDR3 protein. The sample holds 19,000 or so distinct CDR3 sequences, less than 70% seen once. Overall study results and limits: Convalescent patients showed a median around 90% of reactive clones that were seen only post-vaccination.

V gene TRBV15 combines with J gene TRBJ2-2; D unclear. The receptor's source is a human donor who had recovered from COVID-19. The sample consisted of CD4+ T cells from blood, cultured in vitro. For the CDR3, the DNA is TGTGCCACCAGCTTAGGAACCGGGGAGCTGTTTTTT. This gives the protein CATSLGTGELFF.